Below, 12 T cell receptor beta chains from the same sample are listed, as sequenced in a study of PD-1 blockade in classical Hodgkin lymphoma. Each patient relapsed following autologous stem cell transplantation, and prior brentuximab vedotin exposure differed. Clones were sequenced by immunoSEQ multiplex PCR, and TCRdb holds only the in-frame ones, with some missing. This sample yields 40,000 to 55,000 clones, of which more than 70% are seen a single time; roughly a tenth belongs to the top ten. The sequencing used peripheral blood mononuclear cells (PBMCs), collected at baseline. The source of these receptors is a human donor with classical Hodgkin lymphoma.

This chain links TRBV25-1 with TRBJ2-3; 11 bases are a match to TRBD2. Germline CDR1 is MGHDK and CDR2 is SYGVNS. Trimming took 4 bases from V and 1 from J; bases not matched to a gene: 4. The CDR3 has 16 amino acids. CDR3 sequence reads: CASSGKTSGGTDTQYF. The CDR3 DNA sequence: TGTGCCAGCAGTGGGAAGACTAGCGGGGGCACAGATACGCAGTATTTT.

The rearrangement uses TRBV7-9 and TRBJ1-2; the D gene is possibly TRBD1 (5 bases). This CDR3 spans 12 amino acids. With 5 bases removed from V and 4 bases from J, the gap between germline ends came to 8 bases. CDR1 SEHNR and CDR2 FQNEAQ come from the germline V gene (reference sequence). The CDR3: CASSPDIYGYTF. The CDR3 DNA reads as TGTGCCAGCAGCCCGGACATCTATGGCTACACCTTC.

This chain joins TRBV6-1 and TRBJ2-3, with D possibly being TRBD1 (5 bases). Germline V gives CDR1 MNHNS, CDR2 SASEGT. V lost 5 bases to trimming and J lost 0 bases, with 12 bases between them. The CDR3 length is 15 residues. Here the CDR3 reads CASSQQDGSTDTQYF. CDR3 coding DNA: TGTGCCAGCAGTCAACAGGACGGCAGCACAGATACGCAGTATTTT.

This clone has just a few counts. The chain combines TRBV11-2 with TRBJ2-7; no definite D call. The CDR3 is 14 amino acids. CDR1 SGHAT and CDR2 FQNNGV come from the germline V gene. V lost 3 bases and J 3 bases, leaving 12 bases between the germline ends. CDR3 sequence: CASSFSLADYEQYF. In DNA form, the CDR3 reads TGTGCCAGCAGCTTCTCACTTGCAGACTACGAGCAGTACTTC.

This sequence joins TRBV5-1 and TRBJ2-3; 7 positions match TRBD2. Trimming cost V 4 bases and J 2 bases; bases outside gene matches: 7. The length of the CDR3 is 15 residues. Germline CDR1 reads SGHRS; CDR2 reads YFSETQ. CDR3 in DNA: TGCGCCAGCAGCCTGACTAGCCGGGCCACAGATACGCAGTATTTT. Protein product: CASSLTSRATDTQYF.

This chain joins TRBV19 and TRBJ1-2; D gene uncertain. The CDR3 has 14 amino acids. Trimming cost V 5 bases and J 8 bases, with 18 bases left between them. Germline CDR1 and CDR2: LNHDA and SQIVND (reference sequence). The CDR3 DNA sequence: TGTGCCAGTAGTCCCTATGCAGACGGAAAGGGCTACACCTTC. It yields the protein CASSPYADGKGYTF.

The V gene is TRBV7-3, the J gene TRBJ2-2; no clear D. CDR1 SGHTA and CDR2 FQGTGA come from the germline V gene. The CDR3 loop spans 12 amino acids. V was trimmed by 1 base and J by 6 bases, leaving 3 bases between them. The CDR3 nucleotides read TGTGCCAGCAGCTTAAACCCCGGGGAGCTGTTTTTT. Its translation is CASSLNPGELFF.

The chain uses TRBV5-6 and TRBJ2-2; D gene unclear. Trimming pared 1 base from V and 5 bases from J, leaving 18 bases between. From germline, CDR1 is SGHDT and CDR2 YYEEEE. The CDR3 runs 17 residues. The CDR3 spells CASSLYHGLFGTGELFF. The CDR3 coding sequence is TGTGCCAGCAGCTTGTATCATGGCCTCTTTGGAACCGGGGAGCTGTTTTTT. The variable domain in full, completed from reference TRBV5-6 and TRBJ2-2, reads DAGVTQSPTHLIKTRGQQVTLRCSPKSGHDTVSWYQQALGQGPQFIFQYYEEEERQRGNFPDRFSGHQFPNYSSELNVNALLLGDSALYLCASSLYHGLFGTGELFFGEGSRLTVL.

The rearrangement joins TRBV6-5 to TRBJ2-7; 7 bases align to TRBD1. CDR3 length equals 15 residues. The germline gives CDR1 MNHEY, CDR2 SVGAGI. V dropped 0 bases and J dropped 7; count of bases not matched to a gene: 9. CDR3 sequence reads: CASSYSVTGNREQYF. The CDR3 DNA sequence: TGTGCCAGCAGTTACTCGGTGACAGGGAATCGGGAGCAGTACTTC.

The J gene is TRBJ2-5, the V gene TRBV19; 7 nucleotides agree with TRBD1. CDR3 length: 15 residues. V lost 2 bases and J lost 1; bases outside the gene matches: 4. CDR1 and CDR2 (germline): LNHDA, SQIVND (reference sequence). CDR3 DNA: TGTGCCAGTAGTATAAGGGGACAGATCCAAGAGACCCAGTACTTC. This sequence encodes CASSIRGQIQETQYF.

The V gene is TRBV7-6, the J gene TRBJ2-3; 8 positions agree with TRBD1. Trimming removed 0 bases from V and 0 bases from J; junction bases left unmatched: 11. This CDR3 has 19 amino acids. Germline loops: CDR1 SGHVS, CDR2 FNYEAQ. In DNA, the CDR3 is TGTGCCAGCAGCTTAGCTACCCCGGGACAGGTGACTAGCACAGATACGCAGTATTTT. Translating it yields CASSLATPGQVTSTDTQYF.

The chain recombines TRBV5-4 with TRBJ1-2; 9 positions agree with TRBD1. Trimming cost V 5 bases and J 5 bases; bases outside gene matches: 7. From germline, CDR1 is SGHNT and CDR2 YYREEE (reference sequence). The CDR3 sequence is 14 residues long. The CDR3 nucleotides are TGTGCCAGCAGTCAGGACAGGGGTTGGTATGGCTACACCTTC. Protein product: CASSQDRGWYGYTF.